The T cell receptor (beta chain) described here comes from a study of T cells in Graves' hyperthyroidism and ophthalmopathy. CDR3 size: 15 residues. Trimming took off 6 bases at V and 5 bases at J, with 19 bases between the two ends. Germline CDR1 reads MDHEN; CDR2 reads SYDVKM. Uncontrolled infection, other autoimmune disease, pregnancy or lactation excluded patients. What was amplified from RNA transcripts were TCR beta CDR3 regions. HTBI primers were the set used in a first-round RT-PCR of the TCR CDR3. TCRdb redid the calling of the multiplex PCR reads with MiXCR, one entry per CDR3 protein. The repertoire includes about 250,000 distinct CDR3 sequences, around 24% of them detected once, and about a third sits in the top ten. This clonotype was picked up many times.

The clonotype was recovered from a woman aged 40 to 50 with Graves' ophthalmopathy. Sequenced sample: blood. This rearrangement joins TRBV28 to TRBJ1-2; D is perhaps TRBD1 (6 bases). Written as DNA, the CDR3 is TGTGCCAGCAGGGGGCCGGGGGGGGCCCTTTATGGCTACACCTTC. It encodes CASRGPGGALYGYTF.